These 6 T cell receptor beta chains came from one sample sequenced in a study of blood T cell repertoires in COVID-19. The repertoire was sequenced with immunoSEQ multiplex PCR; TCRdb's copy has only in-frame clones and lacks some. The profile shows 380,000 or so clones, approximately 88% of them singletons. The sequencing input was PBMCs or T cells enriched from blood (not recorded which). The source of these receptors is a woman under 40 with acute COVID-19.

The chain combines TRBV15 with TRBJ2-7; 8 bases agree with TRBD1. CDR1 and CDR2 (germline): LNHNV, YYDKDF (reference sequence). CDR3 size: 15 residues. V was clipped by 3 bases and J by 2 bases; unmatched bases: 6. This CDR3 is CATSREGTGTYEQYF. The CDR3 region has the DNA TGTGCCACCAGCAGGGAAGGGACAGGAACCTACGAGCAGTACTTC.

The chain has TRBV10-3 and TRBJ2-1; 7 nucleotides align to TRBD1. V trimming: 6 bases; J trimming: 1 base; junction bases outside the gene matches: 6. The CDR3 is 15 residues long. The germline V gene has CDR1 ENHRY and CDR2 SYGVKD. In DNA form, the CDR3 reads TGTGCCATCAGGAGAGGGGGCCTTTCCTACAATGAGCAGTTCTTC. This translates into CAIRRGGLSYNEQFF.

The chain employs TRBV7-7 and TRBJ2-6; 12 bases line up with TRBD1. Germline V gene sequence: CDR1 SSHAT, CDR2 FNYEAQ (reference sequence). The CDR3 has 16 amino acids. Germline trimming cut 4 bases from V and 13 bases from J; bases unmatched to any gene: 11. The DNA for the CDR3 is TGTGCCAGCAGCTGGGGACAGGGGGCACCGAGGGGGGTCCTGACTTTC. Encoded protein: CASSWGQGAPRGVLTF.

The J gene is TRBJ1-4, the V gene TRBV7-3, with 10 bases that match TRBD1. The CDR3 totals 15 residues. V was pared by 5 bases and J by 4 bases, with 4 bases of the junction left unmatched. From germline, CDR1 is SGHTA and CDR2 FQGTGA. The CDR3 nucleotides read TGTGCCAGCAGCGCCAGGACAGGGGGTAATGAAAAACTGTTTTTT. As protein: CASSARTGGNEKLFF.

This chain links TRBV5-5 with TRBJ2-7; D uncertain. The CDR3 consists of 12 residues. The V end lost 1 base, the J end lost 2 bases, and 4 bases lay between the germline ends. Per the germline V gene, CDR1 is SGHKS and CDR2 is YYEKEE (reference sequence). This CDR3 is CASSLSAYEQYF. The CDR3 DNA reads as TGTGCCAGCAGCTTGTCCGCCTACGAGCAGTACTTC. The full variable domain, with the rest looked up from reference TRBV5-5 and TRBJ2-7, is DAGVTQSPTHLIKTRGQQVTLRCSPISGHKSVSWYQQVLGQGPQFIFQYYEKEERGRGNFPDRFSARQFPNYSSELNVNALLLGDSALYLCASSLSAYEQYFGPGTRLTVT.

The gene calls are TRBV28 and TRBJ1-2; TRBD1 might be the D (5 bases). Germline V gives CDR1 MDHEN, CDR2 SYDVKM. V was cut by 7 bases and J by 1 base, with 16 bases left in between. This CDR3 is 15 amino acids long. The CDR3 here is CASILSLTDNYGYTF. CDR3 nucleotides: TGTGCCAGCATCCTCTCCCTGACAGATAACTATGGCTACACCTTC.